Following are 24 T cell receptor beta chains from one sample sequenced in a study of beta chain features in type 1 diabetes. Of the isolated RNA, all was reverse transcribed, and so the sequenced material was expressed TCRB transcripts. Profiling relied on immunoSEQ multiplex PCR, and the TCRdb table lists in-frame clones only, not all of them. The sample contains a few hundred thousand clones, roughly 14% of which appear only once. Input material: naive CD4+ T cells from blood. These receptor sequences come from a man aged 30 to 39 in good health.

This clone was found a few times. The chain combines TRBV15 with TRBJ1-6; 11 bases are a match to TRBD1. The germline V gene encodes CDR1 LNHNV and CDR2 YYDKDF (reference sequence). The CDR3 has 16 amino acids. The trim removed 0 bases at V and 9 bases at J, leaving 4 bases unmatched. The chain's CDR3 is CATSRDRGTGGSPLHF. The CDR3 bases are TGTGCCACCAGCAGAGATCGTGGGACAGGGGGTTCACCCCTCCACTTT.

This chain uses TRBV6-5 with TRBJ2-1; maybe TRBD1 (6 bases). The CDR3 has 15 amino acids. Trimming removed 5 bases from V and 6 bases from J, with 17 bases in between. CDR1 and CDR2 from the germline V gene are MNHEY and SVGAGI. CDR3 amino acids: CASSLQGGEVNEQFF. The CDR3, as DNA: TGTGCCAGCAGTCTACAGGGTGGGGAAGTCAATGAGCAGTTCTTC.

The chain employs TRBV15 and TRBJ1-5; D is unclear. This CDR3 comprises 15 residues. The germline V gene has CDR1 LNHNV and CDR2 YYDKDF (reference sequence). The V end was cut by 4 bases, the J end by 5 bases, with 15 bases between. In DNA form, the CDR3 reads TGTGCCACCAGCATTGGACCCAGTTTCGATCAGCCCCAGCATTTT. It translates to CATSIGPSFDQPQHF.

The CDR3 here is CASSGPSGNYNEQFF. Here the CDR3 DNA reads TGTGCCAGCAGCGGACCTAGCGGGAATTACAATGAGCAGTTCTTC. This sequence joins TRBV7-6 and TRBJ2-1; 9 bases are a match to TRBD2. With V trimmed by 5 bases and J by 4 bases, 6 bases remained unmatched. There are 15 residues in the CDR3. CDR1 and CDR2 (germline): SGHVS, FNYEAQ. The complete variable domain, with remaining parts taken from reference TRBV7-6 and TRBJ2-1, reads GAGVSQSPRYKVTKRGQDVALRCDPISGHVSLYWYRQALGQGPEFLTYFNYEAQQDKSGLPNDRFSAERPEGSISTLTIQRTEQRDSAMYRCASSGPSGNYNEQFFGPGTRLTVL.

This clone was counted a few times. The chain uses TRBV30 and TRBJ1-5; D is undetermined. CDR3 length equals 13 residues. Germline CDR1 is GTSNPN and CDR2 is SVGIG (reference sequence). Trimming pared 2 bases from V and 4 bases from J, leaving 9 bases between. DNA of the CDR3: TGTGCCTGGAGTACAAGAAATAATCAGCCCCAGCATTTT. It encodes CAWSTRNNQPQHF.

The sample holds a few counts of this clone. This chain links TRBV25-1 with TRBJ2-3; 9 bases match TRBD2. The CDR3 has 15 residues. Germline V gene data show CDR1 as MGHDK and CDR2 as SYGVNS. The V and J ends lost 3 bases and 2 bases, in that order; junction bases with no gene match: 3. The CDR3 DNA is TGTGCCAGCAGTGAGCGACTAGCGGTCACAGATACGCAGTATTTT. It codes for CASSERLAVTDTQYF.

This clone showed up just a few times. The chain links TRBV6-1 to TRBJ2-3; 11 bases line up with TRBD2. V dropped 4 bases and J dropped 3; count of bases not matched to a gene: 6. The CDR3 length is 16 residues. Germline CDR1 is MNHNS and CDR2 is SASEGT. The CDR3 loop reads CASSATSGGFTDTQYF. The DNA of the CDR3 is TGTGCCAGCAGTGCCACTAGCGGGGGCTTTACAGATACGCAGTATTTT.

This clone was picked up a small number of times. This chain joins TRBV29-1 and TRBJ2-5; no clear D. There are 13 residues in the CDR3. Per germline, CDR1 SQVTM and CDR2 ANQGSEA. The ends were cut back, 6 bases at V and 4 bases at J, with 15 bases in the middle. CDR3 loop: CSVRPLLRETQYF. The CDR3 coding sequence is TGCAGCGTCCGCCCCCTCCTCCGAGAGACCCAGTACTTC.

In this sample, this clone turned up a few times. The genes are TRBV11-3 and TRBJ2-1; perhaps TRBD2 as D (7 bases). The CDR3 has 16 residues. The germline CDR1 and CDR2 sequences are SGHNT and YENEEA. V was clipped by 5 bases and J by 4 bases, with 18 bases between them. The CDR3 sequence is CASSASGGGVYNEQFF. The DNA of the CDR3 is TGTGCCAGCAGCGCTAGCGGAGGGGGGGTTTACAATGAGCAGTTCTTC. The variable domain in full, completed from reference TRBV11-3 and TRBJ2-1, reads EAGVVQSPRYKIIEKKQPVAFWCNPISGHNTLYWYLQNLGQGPELLIRYENEEAVDDSQLPKDRFSAERLKGVDSTLKIQPAELGDSAVYLCASSASGGGVYNEQFFGPGTRLTVL.

CDR3 in DNA: TGTGCCAGCAGCAAATCAGATACGCAGTATTTT. It is translated as CASSKSDTQYF. This chain joins TRBV6-6 and TRBJ2-3, with D uncertain. CDR3 size: 11 residues. V lost 6 bases and J lost 4, with 5 bases in between. Germline V lookup: CDR1 MNHNY, CDR2 SVGAGI (reference sequence).

The rearrangement links TRBV19 to TRBJ2-1, with 8 bases lining up with TRBD2. The V and J ends lost 4 bases and 8 bases, in that order; junction bases with no gene match: 7. This CDR3 is 14 amino acids long. The germline V gene encodes CDR1 LNHDA and CDR2 SQIVND (reference sequence). This CDR3 is CASSTSGPPDEQFF. The CDR3 nucleotides read TGTGCCAGTAGTACTAGCGGGCCCCCGGATGAGCAGTTCTTC. The variable domain in full, with the rest retrieved from reference TRBV19 and TRBJ2-1, is DGGITQSPKYLFRKEGQNVTLSCEQNLNHDAMYWYRQDPGQGLRLIYYSQIVNDFQKGDIAEGYSVSREKKESFPLTVTSAQKNPTAFYLCASSTSGPPDEQFFGPGTRLTVL.

V usage is TRBV7-2 and J usage is TRBJ2-1, with 11 bases matching TRBD2. The CDR3 contains 15 residues. The J segment lost 9 bases and the V segment lost 4 bases, leaving 8 bases of the junction unmatched. Germline V gene data show CDR1 as SGHTA and CDR2 as FQGNSA. CDR3 protein: CASSSGTSGQGEQFF. The CDR3 coding sequence is TGTGCCAGCAGCTCCGGGACTAGCGGTCAGGGTGAGCAGTTCTTC.

This chain uses TRBV6-5 with TRBJ1-3, with D uncertain. Germline assignment: CDR1 MNHEY and CDR2 SVGAGI. V lost 2 bases and J lost 0, with 8 bases in between. The CDR3 totals 15 residues. The CDR3 here is CASSYTGSSGNTIYF. In DNA, the CDR3 is TGTGCCAGCAGTTACACCGGGAGCTCTGGAAACACCATATATTTT.

This clone has only a few counts. The chain recombines TRBV15 with TRBJ2-5; perhaps D is TRBD1 or TRBD2 (6 bases each). V was pared by 6 bases and J by 1 base, with 15 bases between. This CDR3 region has 15 residues. The germline V gene has CDR1 LNHNV and CDR2 YYDKDF (reference sequence). The CDR3 bases are TGTGCCACCAGACTACAGGGAGGCCCCCAAGAGACCCAGTACTTC. Translation: CATRLQGGPQETQYF.

This clone was seen more than once but under ten times. The rearrangement joins TRBV2 to TRBJ2-2, with D unresolved. The CDR3 spans 14 residues. V was shortened by 2 bases and J by 4 bases, with 8 bases between the two germline ends. The germline CDR1 and CDR2 sequences are SNHLY and FYNNEI. CDR3 coding DNA: TGTGCCAGCAGTGAATTAATCTCCACCGGGGAGCTGTTTTTT. Its translation is CASSELISTGELFF. Full variable domain (outside the CDR3, taken from reference TRBV2 and TRBJ2-2): EPEVTQTPSHQVTQMGQEVILRCVPISNHLYFYWYRQILGQKVEFLVSFYNNEISEKSEIFDDQFSVERPDGSNFTLKIRSTKLEDSAMYFCASSELISTGELFFGEGSRLTVL.

The chain has TRBV5-1 and TRBJ2-1; a possible D gene is TRBD2 (6 bases). The germline V gene encodes CDR1 SGHRS and CDR2 YFSETQ. The CDR3 is made up of 15 amino acids. Trimming cost V 0 bases and J 7 bases, with 14 bases left between them. The CDR3 nucleotides read TGCGCCAGCAGCTTGGCCGGGAGTTTATTGAATGAGCAGTTCTTC. Translating gives CASSLAGSLLNEQFF. Complete variable domain (other parts from reference TRBV5-1 and TRBJ2-1): KAGVTQTPRYLIKTRGQQVTLSCSPISGHRSVSWYQQTPGQGLQFLFEYFSETQRNKGNFPGRFSGRQFSNSRSEMNVSTLELGDSALYLCASSLAGSLLNEQFFGPGTRLTVL.

This clone was counted only a few times. The chain employs TRBV7-2 and TRBJ1-2; no clear D gene. Trimming cost V 1 base and J 2 bases, with 8 bases left between them. Per germline, CDR1 SGHTA and CDR2 FQGNSA. The CDR3 runs to 14 residues. For the CDR3, the DNA is TGTGCCAGCAGCTTAGTCCGGGGAAACTATGGCTACACCTTC. Residues: CASSLVRGNYGYTF.

The J gene is TRBJ2-1, the V gene TRBV2; D is perhaps TRBD1 or TRBD2 (5 bases each). This CDR3 is built from 15 residues. Deletions cut 2 bases from V and 5 bases from J, with 13 bases between. Germline CDR1 and CDR2: SNHLY and FYNNEI. Here the CDR3 DNA reads TGTGCCAGCAGTGAAATTGGGACGGAAAACAATGAGCAGTTCTTC. It encodes CASSEIGTENNEQFF. The full variable domain, in which reference TRBV2 and TRBJ2-1 provide the parts outside the CDR3, is EPEVTQTPSHQVTQMGQEVILRCVPISNHLYFYWYRQILGQKVEFLVSFYNNEISEKSEIFDDQFSVERPDGSNFTLKIRSTKLEDSAMYFCASSEIGTENNEQFFGPGTRLTVL.

The sample holds a few counts of this clone. The rearrangement joins TRBV29-1 to TRBJ2-1; possibly TRBD1 for D (7 bases). The V end lost 3 bases, the J end lost 7 bases, and 13 bases lay between the germline ends. The CDR3 loop spans 13 amino acids. In germline, CDR1 is SQVTM, CDR2 ANQGSEA. CDR3 protein: CSVETGRYNEQFF. In DNA, the CDR3 is TGCAGCGTTGAGACAGGGAGGTATAATGAGCAGTTCTTC.

This rearrangement joins TRBV29-1 to TRBJ2-7, with 15 bases aligning to TRBD2. V lost 6 bases and J lost 2; bases outside the gene matches: 8. Germline V gene sequence: CDR1 SQVTM, CDR2 ANQGSEA. The CDR3 has 16 amino acids. CDR3 sequence: CSVRGLAGGIAYEQYF. CDR3 DNA: TGCAGCGTCCGGGGACTAGCGGGGGGTATAGCCTACGAGCAGTACTTC.

The chain carries TRBV30 and TRBJ1-5, with 7 bases fitting TRBD1. Germline CDR1 is GTSNPN and CDR2 is SVGIG (reference sequence). With V trimmed by 0 bases and J by 9 bases, 14 bases remained unmatched. The CDR3 consists of 16 residues. The DNA for the CDR3 is TGTGCCTGGAGTGTGTTATTCGGGACAGAGGCAACGCCCCAGCATTTT. Its protein is CAWSVLFGTEATPQHF.

This chain connects TRBV29-1 to TRBJ2-1; TRBD2 matches at 8 bases. The CDR3 covers 15 residues. Unmatched junction bases numbered 11, after V lost 5 bases and J lost 5 bases. Germline V gene lookup returns CDR1 SQVTM and CDR2 ANQGSEA. Here the CDR3 DNA reads TGCAGCGTTCCGACCTGGACTAGCAGAGACAATGAGCAGTTCTTC. Amino acids: CSVPTWTSRDNEQFF.

This clone came up a few times. The chain employs TRBV7-9 and TRBJ2-7; TRBD2 matches at 9 bases. The V segment lost 5 bases and the J segment 3 bases; nucleotides outside the gene matches: 8. There are 15 residues in the CDR3. Germline-derived CDR1 and CDR2 are SEHNR and FQNEAQ (reference sequence). The CDR3 region has the DNA TGTGCCAGCAGCCAGGGACTAGCAGCCGACTACGAGCAGTACGTC. Protein product: CASSQGLAADYEQYV.

Here the CDR3 DNA reads TGTGCCAGCAGCTTAGGGGGGAACTACAATGAGCAGTTCTTC. Translating it yields CASSLGGNYNEQFF. The chain joins TRBV11-2 to TRBJ2-1; D is tentatively TRBD1 or TRBD2 (5 bases each). V dropped 1 base and J dropped 3 bases, with 7 bases sitting between them. The V gene's germline CDR1 is SGHAT and CDR2 FQNNGV. The CDR3 has 14 amino acids.